The 13 T cell receptor beta chains given below trace back to one sample, sequenced in a study of siplizumab effects on memory and regulatory T cells. TCRdb keeps only in-frame clones here, not all; method: immunoSEQ multiplex PCR. The sample lists 75,000 to 95,000 clones, about nine tenths occurring once. The sequenced sample consisted of CD4+ T cells sorted from blood. Receptors originate from a human donor in good health.

The chain uses TRBV2 and TRBJ2-1; D remains ambiguous. In germline, CDR1 is SNHLY, CDR2 FYNNEI. This CDR3 contains 11 residues. Deletions cut 6 bases from V and 7 bases from J, with 7 bases between. The CDR3 region has the DNA TGTGCCAGCAGCCGAATGAATGAGCAGTTCTTC. Protein sequence: CASSRMNEQFF. The full variable domain, in which reference TRBV2 and TRBJ2-1 provide the parts outside the CDR3, is EPEVTQTPSHQVTQMGQEVILRCVPISNHLYFYWYRQILGQKVEFLVSFYNNEISEKSEIFDDQFSVERPDGSNFTLKIRSTKLEDSAMYFCASSRMNEQFFGPGTRLTVL.

The chain employs TRBV10-1 and TRBJ2-5; 8 nucleotides align to TRBD1. CDR3 length: 15 amino acids. Germline values: CDR1 WNHNN, CDR2 SYGVQD (reference sequence). Trimming took 2 bases from V and 1 from J; bases not matched to a gene: 3. The CDR3 nucleotides are TGCGCCAGCAGTGAGGGCAGGGGGCCCCAAGAGACCCAGTACTTC. Residues: CASSEGRGPQETQYF.

The chain employs TRBV9 and TRBJ2-1, with 7 bases lining up with TRBD2. The CDR3 extends over 14 amino acids. Trimming removed 1 base from V and 9 bases from J; junction bases left unmatched: 7. CDR1 and CDR2 from the germline V gene are SGDLS and YYNGEE. CDR3 residues: CASSVRAGISEQFF. CDR3 coding DNA: TGTGCCAGCAGCGTAAGAGCGGGAATTTCTGAGCAGTTCTTC.

In this sample, this clone turned up once. Other DNA variants within this sample encode the same CDR3. This chain links TRBV19 with TRBJ2-1, with 7 nucleotides matching TRBD1. This CDR3 comprises 13 residues. Per the germline V gene, CDR1 is LNHDA and CDR2 is SQIVND (reference sequence). V trimming: 6 bases; J trimming: 4 bases; junction bases outside the gene matches: 3. The CDR3 loop reads CASSRDRYNEQFF. As DNA, the CDR3 is TGTGCCAGTAGCAGGGACAGATACAATGAGCAGTTCTTC.

This clone was detected only a few times. The chain couples TRBV5-1 to TRBJ1-4, with 12 positions matching TRBD1. There are 16 residues in the CDR3. The J segment lost 8 bases and the V segment lost 3 bases, leaving 8 bases of the junction unmatched. CDR1 and CDR2 (germline): SGHRS, YFSETQ. Here the CDR3 reads CASSSGTGGLGEKLFF. DNA for the CDR3: TGCGCCAGCAGCTCCGGGACAGGGGGCCTGGGAGAAAAACTGTTTTTT.

V is TRBV9 and J is TRBJ2-1; 7 bases match TRBD1. V was pared by 4 bases and J by 4 bases, with 11 bases of the junction left unmatched. Germline V lookup: CDR1 SGDLS, CDR2 YYNGEE. The CDR3 covers 16 residues. CDR3 sequence: CASSPSWQGVYNEQFF. For the CDR3, the DNA is TGTGCCAGCAGCCCTTCTTGGCAGGGGGTTTACAATGAGCAGTTCTTC.

V is TRBV10-3 and J is TRBJ2-1; 7 positions match TRBD2. Germline-derived CDR1 and CDR2 are ENHRY and SYGVKD. The CDR3 contains 13 residues. After removal of 2 bases from V and 9 bases from J, the junction contained 4 bases not matched to a gene. The CDR3 loop reads CAISEGGSGEQFF. The CDR3 DNA sequence: TGTGCCATCAGTGAGGGCGGGAGCGGTGAGCAGTTCTTC.

CDR3 DNA: TGTGCCAGCAGTTATTCGGACGGTGGCTACACCTTC. Translating it yields CASSYSDGGYTF. The rearrangement links TRBV6-5 to TRBJ1-2; D gene unclear. The V gene lost 3 bases and the J gene lost 7 bases, with 9 bases spanning the gap. Germline V gives CDR1 MNHEY, CDR2 SVGAGI. The CDR3 totals 12 residues.

This clone was seen a few times. The chain is built from TRBV27 and TRBJ1-2, with 7 bases aligning to TRBD1. CDR3 length: 13 residues. With 5 bases clipped from V and 8 bases from J, the junction kept 8 bases outside the gene matches. In germline, CDR1 is MNHEY, CDR2 SMNVEV (reference sequence). In nucleotides, the CDR3 is TGTGCCAGCAGTCAGAGACAGGGTCACGGCTACACCTTC. Protein sequence: CASSQRQGHGYTF.

This chain connects TRBV7-2 to TRBJ2-1; D call uncertain. Germline V lookup: CDR1 SGHTA, CDR2 FQGNSA. This CDR3 comprises 13 residues. With 0 bases removed from V and 4 bases from J, the gap between germline ends came to 4 bases. CDR3 protein: CASSLANYNEQFF. CDR3 nucleotides: TGTGCCAGCAGCTTAGCAAATTACAATGAGCAGTTCTTC.

This chain uses TRBV20-1 with TRBJ2-3; D is uncertain. Trimming removed 0 bases at V and 9 bases at J, with 7 bases between. Germline CDR1 and CDR2: DFQATT and SNEGSKA (reference sequence). The CDR3 covers 11 residues. The CDR3 protein is CSARDGPTQYF. The CDR3 coding sequence is TGCAGTGCTAGAGATGGCCCGACGCAGTATTTT.

The chain carries TRBV7-8 and TRBJ2-1; tentative D call: TRBD2 (7 bases). This CDR3 has 17 amino acids. V shed 1 base and J shed 0 bases, with 13 bases lying between them. Germline V CDR1 and CDR2: SGHVS, FQNEAQ. The CDR3 sequence is CASSLGRGGGSYNEQFF. In DNA form, the CDR3 reads TGTGCCAGCAGCTTAGGACGGGGAGGGGGCTCCTACAATGAGCAGTTCTTC.

The rearrangement links TRBV11-1 to TRBJ2-7; 7 bases agree with TRBD1. Germline V lookup: CDR1 SGHAT, CDR2 FQDESV (reference sequence). Germline trimming cut 5 bases from V and 4 bases from J; bases unmatched to any gene: 8. The CDR3 runs to 14 residues. The CDR3 sequence: CASSLTGQKYEQYF. As DNA, the CDR3 is TGTGCCAGCAGCCTCACGGGACAGAAGTACGAGCAGTACTTC.